This T cell receptor (beta chain) was found in a study of OX40 agonist ivuxolimab in advanced cancers. Here immunoSEQ multiplex PCR was the method, and the copy in TCRdb shows in-frame clones only, minus some. The table has about 37,000 clones, more than 75% seen once; the top ten hold around 20%. From germline, CDR1 is SGHRS and CDR2 YFSETQ. V gave up 2 bases and J gave up 3 bases; unmatched junction bases: 2. The length of the CDR3 is 13 residues. The sequenced sample was CD4+ or CD8+ T cells sorted from blood, obtained in a trial of the OX40 agonist ivuxolimab. V is TRBV5-1 and J is TRBJ2-7; TRBD1 matches 7 bases. This receptor was identified in an adult with an advanced solid tumor such as melanoma, head and neck, liver or kidney cancer. The chain's CDR3 is CASSFGTDYEQYF. The CDR3 coding sequence is TGCGCCAGCAGCTTTGGGACAGACTACGAGCAGTACTTC.